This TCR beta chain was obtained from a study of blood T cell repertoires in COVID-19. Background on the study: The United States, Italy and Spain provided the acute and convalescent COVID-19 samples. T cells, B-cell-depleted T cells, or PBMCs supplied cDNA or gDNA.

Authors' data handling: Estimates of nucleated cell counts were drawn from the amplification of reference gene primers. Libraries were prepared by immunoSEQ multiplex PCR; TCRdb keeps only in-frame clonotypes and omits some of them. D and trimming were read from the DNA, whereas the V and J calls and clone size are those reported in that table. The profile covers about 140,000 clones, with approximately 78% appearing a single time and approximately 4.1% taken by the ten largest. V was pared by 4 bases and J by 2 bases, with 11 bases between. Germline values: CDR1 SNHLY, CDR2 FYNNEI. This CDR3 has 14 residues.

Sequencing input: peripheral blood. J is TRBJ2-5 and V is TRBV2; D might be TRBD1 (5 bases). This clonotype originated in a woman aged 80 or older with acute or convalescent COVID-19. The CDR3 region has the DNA TGTGCCAGCAGTGGACAGTTCTATCAAGAGACCCAGTACTTC. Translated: CASSGQFYQETQYF.